This T cell receptor beta chain was documented in a study of OX40 agonist ivuxolimab in advanced cancers. This clone was counted between two and nine times. Its antigen is not known. The germline V gene has CDR1 SGHTA and CDR2 FQGNSA. This CDR3 comprises 15 residues. Trimming shortened V by 1 base and J by 5 bases, and 14 bases separated the two germline ends. Findings and limits, study-wide: At 0.1 to 3.0 mg/kg, CD4+ and CD8+ blood T cells expanded clonally by week 6.

Profiled with immunoSEQ multiplex PCR; TCRdb holds only in-frame clones, not every one. The sample lists about 77,000 clones; 83% were seen once. Sequences were derived from CD4+ or CD8+ T cells sorted from blood, sampled in a trial of the OX40 agonist ivuxolimab. The origin of this receptor is an adult with an advanced solid tumor such as melanoma, head and neck, liver or kidney cancer. The chain carries TRBV7-2 and TRBJ2-5, with D uncertain. CDR3 sequence (DNA): TGTGCCAGCAGCTTAGGGTATGGATCCGGGGAGACCCAGTACTTC. Residues: CASSLGYGSGETQYF. Complete variable domain (other parts from reference TRBV7-2 and TRBJ2-5): GAGVSQSPSNKVTEKGKDVELRCDPISGHTALYWYRQSLGQGLEFLIYFQGNSAPDKSGLPSDRFSAERTGGSVSTLTIQRTQQEDSAVYLCASSLGYGSGETQYFGPGTRLLVL.